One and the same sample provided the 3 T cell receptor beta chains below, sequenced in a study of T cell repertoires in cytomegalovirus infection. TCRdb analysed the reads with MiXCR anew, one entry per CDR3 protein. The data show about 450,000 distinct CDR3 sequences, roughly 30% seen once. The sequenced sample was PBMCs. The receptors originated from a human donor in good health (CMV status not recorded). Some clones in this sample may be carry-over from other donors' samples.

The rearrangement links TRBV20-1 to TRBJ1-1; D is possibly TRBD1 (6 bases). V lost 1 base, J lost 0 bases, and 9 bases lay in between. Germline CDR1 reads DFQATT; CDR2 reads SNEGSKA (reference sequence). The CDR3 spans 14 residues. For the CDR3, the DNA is TGCAGTGCTAGAGTTACAGGGATGAACACTGAAGCTTTCTTT. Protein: CSARVTGMNTEAFF.

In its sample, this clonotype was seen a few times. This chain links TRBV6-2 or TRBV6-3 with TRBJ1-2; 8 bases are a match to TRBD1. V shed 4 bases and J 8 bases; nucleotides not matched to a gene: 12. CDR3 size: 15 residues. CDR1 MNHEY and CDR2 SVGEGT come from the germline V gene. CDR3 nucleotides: TGTGCCAGCAGTTTGGCGGGACAGGACTTCAGCGGCTACACCTTC. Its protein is CASSLAGQDFSGYTF.

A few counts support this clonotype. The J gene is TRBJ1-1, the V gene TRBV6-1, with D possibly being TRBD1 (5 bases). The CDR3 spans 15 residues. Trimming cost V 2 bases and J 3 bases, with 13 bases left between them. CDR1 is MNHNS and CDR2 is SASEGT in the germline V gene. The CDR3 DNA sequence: TGTGCCAGCAGTGAATCCCAGGGATGGTACACTGAAGCTTTCTTT. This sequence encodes CASSESQGWYTEAFF.